The subject of this entry is one T cell receptor (beta chain). As yet, its antigen is unknown. The donors gave bone marrow, and they were healthy. Deletions cut 6 bases from V and 0 bases from J, with 6 bases between. CDR1 is MNHEY and CDR2 is SMNVEV in the germline V gene (reference sequence). The CDR3 extends over 14 amino acids. The PCR made use of 60 Vbeta and 13 Jbeta primers. Here immunoSEQ multiplex PCR was the method, and the copy in TCRdb shows in-frame clones only, minus some. The table includes approximately 160,000 clones, 60% to 80% detected once. This sample is part of a study of cytomegalovirus exposure and HLA in healthy donors. Study-wide points: More clonal expansion characterized HLA-associated TCR beta chains than equally common others in a later analysis. While the bulk of TCR sequences proved rare, some public TCRs turned up in many donors.

The receptor comes from a man aged 18 to 30 in good health and CMV-seropositive. Sequencing used PBMCs. The chain combines TRBV27 with TRBJ2-6, with unresolved D. Here the CDR3 reads CASRTPSGANVLTF. The CDR3 region has the DNA TGTGCCAGCAGGACTCCCTCTGGGGCCAACGTCCTGACTTTC.